The rows below give T cell receptor beta chains drawn from one sample of a study of blood T cell repertoires in COVID-19. The repertoire was sequenced with immunoSEQ multiplex PCR; TCRdb's copy has only in-frame clones and lacks some. This sample has under 200,000 clones, with approximately 80% found just once. Source material: peripheral blood. The source of these receptors is a woman aged 80 or over with active or convalescent COVID-19. The conserved cysteine and the conserved F or W are not part of the CDR3 here. Each record gives: clone size, V gene, CDR3 protein. Size values are once, few and many counts, or a class for expanded clones, and some rows have none.

clone size: -; V gene: TRBV6-2/TRBV6-3; CDR3 protein: ASSYSTGQGALYEQY
clone size: -; V gene: TRBV11-2; CDR3 protein: ASSLSVEQY
clone size: -; V gene: TRBV5-1; CDR3 protein: ASSLTSGAYNEQF
clone size: -; V gene: TRBV20-1; CDR3 protein: IIAGGSGYT
clone size: -; V gene: TRBV4-3; CDR3 protein: ASSQDPGTGYGYT
clone size: -; V gene: TRBV7-4; CDR3 protein: ASSFPGVWGNTIY
clone size: -; V gene: TRBV23-1; CDR3 protein: ASRCPGLSQAPTDTQY
clone size: -; V gene: TRBV3-1/TRBV3-2; CDR3 protein: ASSRDRMNTGELF
clone size: few; V gene: TRBV6-2/TRBV6-3; CDR3 protein: ASSGYYRGRQPQH
clone size: -; V gene: TRBV19; CDR3 protein: ASSIPGGAQPYGYT
clone size: -; V gene: TRBV20-1; CDR3 protein: SASLQGPALEQY
clone size: -; V gene: TRBV9; CDR3 protein: ASSVGQSNTQAF
clone size: -; V gene: TRBV10-3; CDR3 protein: AISSPPGAYEQY
clone size: -; V gene: TRBV29-1; CDR3 protein: SVKGRGEAF
clone size: -; V gene: TRBV2; CDR3 protein: ASSGNGNTEAF
clone size: -; V gene: TRBV19; CDR3 protein: ASSKGQDSYEQY
clone size: once; V gene: TRBV18; CDR3 protein: ASSTGGNTEAF
clone size: -; V gene: TRBV3-1/TRBV3-2; CDR3 protein: ASSHGLGGTQY
clone size: -; V gene: TRBV6-4; CDR3 protein: ASSLTGYNEQF
clone size: few; V gene: TRBV5-1; CDR3 protein: ATGTGDTGELF
clone size: -; V gene: TRBV7-3; CDR3 protein: ASSLRVRETQY
clone size: -; V gene: TRBV11-2; CDR3 protein: ASSGRDRRYEKLF
clone size: -; V gene: TRBV7-2; CDR3 protein: ASRPRQGMNTEAF
clone size: -; V gene: TRBV15; CDR3 protein: ATSAEADSNTGELF
clone size: once; V gene: TRBV11-2; CDR3 protein: ASSPMGQINYGYT
clone size: -; V gene: TRBV18; CDR3 protein: ASSPRTENYGYT
clone size: -; V gene: TRBV30; CDR3 protein: AWSRTVVGELF
clone size: -; V gene: TRBV12-2; CDR3 protein: ASRLGGQFFNQPQH
clone size: -; V gene: TRBV2; CDR3 protein: ASQDRGSYNEQF
clone size: -; V gene: TRBV2; CDR3 protein: ASRRRGEGTEAF
clone size: -; V gene: TRBV5-4; CDR3 protein: ASSLERGEAF
clone size: once; V gene: TRBV5-4; CDR3 protein: ASSLEGQGTDTQY
clone size: -; V gene: TRBV27; CDR3 protein: ASRKDSIISYNEQF
clone size: -; V gene: TRBV7-9; CDR3 protein: ASSPQGAGNTIY
clone size: -; V gene: TRBV7-2; CDR3 protein: ASSLAPLSFDSPLH
clone size: -; V gene: TRBV9; CDR3 protein: ASSVGGTGTGDQAF
clone size: -; V gene: TRBV10-3; CDR3 protein: AISEVTGPGMTQY
clone size: once; V gene: TRBV5-3; CDR3 protein: ARSPPNRAGNTIY
clone size: once; V gene: TRBV29-1; CDR3 protein: SSGGGRGNTEAF
clone size: -; V gene: TRBV19; CDR3 protein: ASRDSRSTDTQY
clone size: -; V gene: TRBV11-2; CDR3 protein: ASSPTGNVREKLF
clone size: -; V gene: TRBV6-4; CDR3 protein: ASSDSFFREQGFGRPMDTQY